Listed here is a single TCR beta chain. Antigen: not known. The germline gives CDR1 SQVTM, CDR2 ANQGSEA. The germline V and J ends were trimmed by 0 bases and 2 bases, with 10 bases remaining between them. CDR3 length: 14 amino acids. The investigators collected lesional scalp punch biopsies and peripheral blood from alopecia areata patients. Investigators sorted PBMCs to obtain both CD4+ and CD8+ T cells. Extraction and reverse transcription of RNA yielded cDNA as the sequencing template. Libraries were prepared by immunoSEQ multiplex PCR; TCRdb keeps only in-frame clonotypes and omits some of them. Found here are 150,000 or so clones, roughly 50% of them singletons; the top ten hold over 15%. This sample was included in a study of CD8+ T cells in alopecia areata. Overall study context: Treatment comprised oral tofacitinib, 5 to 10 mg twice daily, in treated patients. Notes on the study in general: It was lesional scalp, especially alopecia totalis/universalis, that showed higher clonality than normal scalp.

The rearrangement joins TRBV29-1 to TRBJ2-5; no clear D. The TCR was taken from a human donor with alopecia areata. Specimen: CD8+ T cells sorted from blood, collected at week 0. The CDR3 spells CSVEDRAAQETQYF. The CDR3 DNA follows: TGCAGCGTTGAAGATCGGGCAGCGCAAGAGACCCAGTACTTC.